The source of this T cell receptor beta chain is a study of cytomegalovirus exposure and HLA in healthy donors. PCR used 60 Vbeta primers and 13 Jbeta primers. The repertoire was sequenced with immunoSEQ multiplex PCR; TCRdb's copy has only in-frame clones and lacks some. The table records some 120,000 clones, 80% of them present only once. Material: PBMCs. This clonotype was obtained from a middle-aged man in good health and CMV-seronegative.

CDR3 sequence reads: CAWSPGLAGGPDEQFF. CDR3 DNA: TGTGCCTGGAGTCCCGGACTAGCGGGGGGGCCCGATGAGCAGTTCTTC. The chain carries TRBV30 and TRBJ2-1, with 15 bases matching TRBD2. V lost 2 bases, J lost 8 bases, and 7 bases stayed unmatched. The CDR3 contains 16 residues. Germline lookup yields CDR1 GTSNPN and CDR2 SVGIG (reference sequence).